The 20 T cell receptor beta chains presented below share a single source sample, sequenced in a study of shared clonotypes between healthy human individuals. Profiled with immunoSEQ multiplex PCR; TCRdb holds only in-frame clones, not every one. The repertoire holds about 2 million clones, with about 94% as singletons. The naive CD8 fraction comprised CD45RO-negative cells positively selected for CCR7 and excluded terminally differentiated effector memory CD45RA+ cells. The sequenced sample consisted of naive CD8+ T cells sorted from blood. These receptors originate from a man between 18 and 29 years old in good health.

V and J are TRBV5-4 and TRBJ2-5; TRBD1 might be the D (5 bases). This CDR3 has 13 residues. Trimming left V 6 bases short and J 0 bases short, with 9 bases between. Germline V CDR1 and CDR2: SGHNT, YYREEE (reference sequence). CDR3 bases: TGTGCCAGCACCACGACAGACCAAGAGACCCAGTACTTC. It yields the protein CASTTTDQETQYF.

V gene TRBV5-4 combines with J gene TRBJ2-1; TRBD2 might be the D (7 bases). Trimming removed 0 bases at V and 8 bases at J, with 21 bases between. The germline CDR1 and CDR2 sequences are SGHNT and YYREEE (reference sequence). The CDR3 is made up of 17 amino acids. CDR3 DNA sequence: TGTGCCAGCAGCTTGGAAGGGGGGGGCGCTGGTTTCGATGAGCAGTTCTTC. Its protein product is CASSLEGGGAGFDEQFF.

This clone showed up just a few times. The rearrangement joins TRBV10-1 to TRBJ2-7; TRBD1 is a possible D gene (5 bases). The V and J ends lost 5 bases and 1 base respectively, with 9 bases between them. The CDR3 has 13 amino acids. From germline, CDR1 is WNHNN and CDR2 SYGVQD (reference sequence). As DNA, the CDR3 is TGCGCCAGCAGTTTAGGGGATTCCTACGAGCAGTACTTC. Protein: CASSLGDSYEQYF.

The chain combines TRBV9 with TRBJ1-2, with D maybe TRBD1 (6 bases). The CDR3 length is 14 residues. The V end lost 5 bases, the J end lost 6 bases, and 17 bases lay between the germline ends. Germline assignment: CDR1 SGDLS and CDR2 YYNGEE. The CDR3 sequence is CASSGTGIGNGYTF. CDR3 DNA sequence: TGTGCCAGCAGTGGTACAGGGATCGGAAATGGCTACACCTTC. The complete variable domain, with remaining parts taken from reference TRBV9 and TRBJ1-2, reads DSGVTQTPKHLITATGQRVTLRCSPRSGDLSVYWYQQSLDQGLQFLIQYYNGEERAKGNILERFSAQQFPDLHSELNLSSLELGDSALYFCASSGTGIGNGYTFGSGTRLTVV.

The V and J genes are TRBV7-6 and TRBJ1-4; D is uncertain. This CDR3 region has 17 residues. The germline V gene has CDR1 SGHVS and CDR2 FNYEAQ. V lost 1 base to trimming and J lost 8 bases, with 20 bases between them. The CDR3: CASSLGTDGAIKEKLFF. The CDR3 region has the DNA TGTGCCAGCAGCTTAGGGACCGACGGTGCGATTAAAGAAAAACTGTTTTTT. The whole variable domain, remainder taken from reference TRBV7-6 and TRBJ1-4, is GAGVSQSPRYKVTKRGQDVALRCDPISGHVSLYWYRQALGQGPEFLTYFNYEAQQDKSGLPNDRFSAERPEGSISTLTIQRTEQRDSAMYRCASSLGTDGAIKEKLFFGSGTQLSVL.

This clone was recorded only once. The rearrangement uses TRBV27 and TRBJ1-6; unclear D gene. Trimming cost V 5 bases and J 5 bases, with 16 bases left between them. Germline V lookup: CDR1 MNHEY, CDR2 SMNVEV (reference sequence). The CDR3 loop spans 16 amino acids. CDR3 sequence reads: CASSATISRHNSPLHF. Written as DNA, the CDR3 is TGTGCCAGCAGTGCGACCATATCTAGACATAATTCACCCCTCCACTTT.

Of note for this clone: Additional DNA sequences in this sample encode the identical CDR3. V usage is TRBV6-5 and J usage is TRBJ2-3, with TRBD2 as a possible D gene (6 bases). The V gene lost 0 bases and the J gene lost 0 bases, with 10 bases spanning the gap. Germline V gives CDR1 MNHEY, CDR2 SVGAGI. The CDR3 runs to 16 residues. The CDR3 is CASSYSGGTSTDTQYF. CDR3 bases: TGTGCCAGCAGTTACTCGGGCGGGACTAGCACAGATACGCAGTATTTT.

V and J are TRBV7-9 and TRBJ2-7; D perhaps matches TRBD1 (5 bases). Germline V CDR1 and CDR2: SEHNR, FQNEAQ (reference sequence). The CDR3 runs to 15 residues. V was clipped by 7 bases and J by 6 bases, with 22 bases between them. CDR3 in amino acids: CASTSRAGPPGEQYF. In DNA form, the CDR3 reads TGTGCCAGCACCTCCCGGGCAGGGCCTCCTGGCGAGCAGTACTTC.

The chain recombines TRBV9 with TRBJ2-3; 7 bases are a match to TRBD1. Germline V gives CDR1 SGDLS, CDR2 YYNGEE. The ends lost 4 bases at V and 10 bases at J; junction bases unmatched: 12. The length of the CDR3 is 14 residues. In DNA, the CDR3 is TGTGCCAGCAGCCCCTACGGACAGGCCGGGCCGCAGTATTTT. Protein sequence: CASSPYGQAGPQYF.

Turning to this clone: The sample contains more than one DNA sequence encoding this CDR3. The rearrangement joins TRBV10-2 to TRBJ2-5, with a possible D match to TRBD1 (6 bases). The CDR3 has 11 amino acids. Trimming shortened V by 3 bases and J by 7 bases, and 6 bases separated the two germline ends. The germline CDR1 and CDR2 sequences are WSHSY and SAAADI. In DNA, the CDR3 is TGCGCCAGCAGTGAAGGGGGGACCCAGTACTTC. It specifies CASSEGGTQYF.

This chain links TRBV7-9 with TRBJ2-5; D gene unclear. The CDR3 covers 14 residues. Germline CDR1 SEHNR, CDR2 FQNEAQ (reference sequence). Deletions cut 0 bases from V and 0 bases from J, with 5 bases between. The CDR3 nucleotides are TGTGCCAGCAGCTTAGCGAAGGACCAAGAGACCCAGTACTTC. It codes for CASSLAKDQETQYF.

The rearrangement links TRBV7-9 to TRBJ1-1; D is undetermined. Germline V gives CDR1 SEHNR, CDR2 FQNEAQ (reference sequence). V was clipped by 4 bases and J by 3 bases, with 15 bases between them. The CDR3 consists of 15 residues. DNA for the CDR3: TGTGCCAGCAGCTCCAGTGGCTCGACACACACTGAAGCTTTCTTT. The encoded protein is CASSSSGSTHTEAFF.

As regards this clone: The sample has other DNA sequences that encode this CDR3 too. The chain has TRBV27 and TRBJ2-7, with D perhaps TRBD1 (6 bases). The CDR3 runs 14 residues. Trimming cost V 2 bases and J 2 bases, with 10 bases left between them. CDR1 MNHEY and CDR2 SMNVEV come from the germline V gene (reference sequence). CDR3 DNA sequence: TGTGCCAGCAGTTTAAAGGACAGAGCCTACGAGCAGTACTTC. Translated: CASSLKDRAYEQYF.

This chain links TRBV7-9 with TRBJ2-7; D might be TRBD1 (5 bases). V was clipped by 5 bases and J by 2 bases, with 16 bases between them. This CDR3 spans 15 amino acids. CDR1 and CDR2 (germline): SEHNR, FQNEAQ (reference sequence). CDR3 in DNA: TGTGCCAGCAGCCCGCAACAAGGGGATCCCTACGAGCAGTACTTC. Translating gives CASSPQQGDPYEQYF.

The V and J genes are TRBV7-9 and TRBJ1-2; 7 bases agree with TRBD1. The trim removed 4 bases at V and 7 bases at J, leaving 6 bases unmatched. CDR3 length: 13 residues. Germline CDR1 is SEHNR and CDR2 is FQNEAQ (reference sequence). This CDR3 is CASSSTGWGGYTF. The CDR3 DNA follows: TGTGCCAGCAGCTCGACAGGGTGGGGTGGCTACACCTTC.

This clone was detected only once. The CDR3 DNA reads as TGTGCCACCAGCAGAGTGCTGCCCGGGGCTATGTACCAAGAGACCCAGTACTTC. It is translated as CATSRVLPGAMYQETQYF. The genes are TRBV15 and TRBJ2-5, with D possibly being TRBD1 or TRBD2 (5 bases each). Per the germline V gene, CDR1 is LNHNV and CDR2 is YYDKDF (reference sequence). Trimming removed 1 base at V and 0 bases at J, with 18 bases between. This CDR3 spans 18 amino acids. Together with reference TRBV15 and TRBJ2-5, the CDR3 gives the full variable domain: DAMVIQNPRYQVTQFGKPVTLSCSQTLNHNVMYWYQQKSSQAPKLLFHYYDKDFNNEADTPDNFQSRRPNTSFCFLDIRSPGLGDTAMYLCATSRVLPGAMYQETQYFGPGTRLLVL.

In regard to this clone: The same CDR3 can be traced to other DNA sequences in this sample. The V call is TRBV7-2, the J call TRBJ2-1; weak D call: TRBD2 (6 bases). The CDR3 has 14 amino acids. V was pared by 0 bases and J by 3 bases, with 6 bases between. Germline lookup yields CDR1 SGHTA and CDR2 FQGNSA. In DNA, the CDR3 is TGTGCCAGCAGCTTAGCGGGAGGCTACAATGAGCAGTTCTTC. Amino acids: CASSLAGGYNEQFF.

CDR3 protein: CASSLLHPSGANVLTF. In DNA, the CDR3 is TGTGCCAGCAGTTTATTACACCCCTCTGGGGCCAACGTCCTGACTTTC. This chain links TRBV27 with TRBJ2-6; the D is unclear. The CDR3 is 16 residues long. From germline, CDR1 is MNHEY and CDR2 SMNVEV (reference sequence). V was trimmed by 1 base and J by 0 bases, leaving 7 bases between them.

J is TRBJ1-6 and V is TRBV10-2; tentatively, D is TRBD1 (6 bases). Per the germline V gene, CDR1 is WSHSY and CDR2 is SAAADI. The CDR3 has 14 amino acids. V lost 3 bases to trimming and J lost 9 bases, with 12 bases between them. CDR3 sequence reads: CASSDQGPPSPLHF. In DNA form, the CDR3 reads TGCGCCAGCAGTGACCAGGGGCCCCCTTCACCCCTCCACTTT.

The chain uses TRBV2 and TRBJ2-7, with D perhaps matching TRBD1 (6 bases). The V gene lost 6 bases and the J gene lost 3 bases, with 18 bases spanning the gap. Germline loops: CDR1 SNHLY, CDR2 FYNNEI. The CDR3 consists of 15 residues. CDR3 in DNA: TGTGCCAGCAGCGACCTTCAGGGGACCCACTACGAGCAGTACTTC. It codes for CASSDLQGTHYEQYF.